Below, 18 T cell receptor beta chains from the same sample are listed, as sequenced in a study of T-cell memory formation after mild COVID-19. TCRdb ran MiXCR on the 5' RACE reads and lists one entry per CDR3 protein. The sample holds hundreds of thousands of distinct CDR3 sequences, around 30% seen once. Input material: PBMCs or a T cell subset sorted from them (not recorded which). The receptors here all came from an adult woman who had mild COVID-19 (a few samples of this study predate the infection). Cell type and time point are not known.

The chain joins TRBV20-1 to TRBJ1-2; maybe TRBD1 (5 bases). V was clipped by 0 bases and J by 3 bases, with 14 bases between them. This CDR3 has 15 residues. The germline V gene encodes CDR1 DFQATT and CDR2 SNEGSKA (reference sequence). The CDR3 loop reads CSARDWAGNHYGYTF. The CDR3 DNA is TGCAGTGCTAGAGATTGGGCAGGGAACCACTATGGCTACACCTTC.

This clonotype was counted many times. The CDR3 spells CASSHRTSSTDTQYF. CDR3 nucleotide sequence: TGTGCCAGCAGTCATAGGACGAGCAGCACAGATACGCAGTATTTT. The chain is built from TRBV12-3 or TRBV12-4 and TRBJ2-3; D unclear. This CDR3 has 15 amino acids. V was clipped by 5 bases and J by 0 bases, with 12 bases between them.

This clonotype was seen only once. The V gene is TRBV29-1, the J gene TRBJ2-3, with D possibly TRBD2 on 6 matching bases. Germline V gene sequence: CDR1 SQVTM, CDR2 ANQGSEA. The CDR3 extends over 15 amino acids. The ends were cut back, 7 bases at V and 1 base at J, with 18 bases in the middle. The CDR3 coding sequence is TGCAGCGCTCCGATGGGTGGAGGGGGCACAGATACGCAGTATTTT. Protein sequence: CSAPMGGGGTDTQYF.

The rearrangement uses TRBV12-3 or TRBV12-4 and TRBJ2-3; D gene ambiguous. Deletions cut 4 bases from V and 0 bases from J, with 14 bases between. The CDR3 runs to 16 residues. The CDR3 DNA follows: TGTGCCAGCAGTTCATCTACAGCTCCTAGCACAGATACGCAGTATTTT. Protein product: CASSSSTAPSTDTQYF.

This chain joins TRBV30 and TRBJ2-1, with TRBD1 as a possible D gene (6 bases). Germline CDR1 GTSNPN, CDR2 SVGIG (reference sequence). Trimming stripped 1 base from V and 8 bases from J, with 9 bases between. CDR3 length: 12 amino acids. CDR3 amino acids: CAWSEQGYEQFF. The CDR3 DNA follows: TGTGCCTGGAGTGAACAGGGCTATGAGCAGTTCTTC.

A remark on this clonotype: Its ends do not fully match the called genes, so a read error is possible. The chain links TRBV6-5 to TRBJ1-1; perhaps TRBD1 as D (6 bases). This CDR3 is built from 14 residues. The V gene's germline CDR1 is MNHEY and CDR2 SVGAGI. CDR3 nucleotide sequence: TGTGCCAGCAGTTACGATGGGACAAACATTGAAGCTTTCTTT. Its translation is CASSYDGTNIEAFF.

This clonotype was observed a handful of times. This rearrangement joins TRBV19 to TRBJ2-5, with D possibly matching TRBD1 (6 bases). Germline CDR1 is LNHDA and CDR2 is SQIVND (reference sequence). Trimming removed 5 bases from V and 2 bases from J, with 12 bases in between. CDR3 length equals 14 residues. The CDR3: CASSSRGAQETQYF. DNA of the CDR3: TGTGCCAGTAGTTCCAGGGGCGCACAAGAGACCCAGTACTTC.

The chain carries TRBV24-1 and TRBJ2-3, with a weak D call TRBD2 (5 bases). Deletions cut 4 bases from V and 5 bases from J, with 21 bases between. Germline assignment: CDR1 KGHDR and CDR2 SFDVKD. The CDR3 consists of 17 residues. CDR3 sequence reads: CATSESPRTGRGDTQYF. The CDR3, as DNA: TGTGCCACCAGTGAATCCCCGAGGACGGGGAGAGGAGATACGCAGTATTTT.

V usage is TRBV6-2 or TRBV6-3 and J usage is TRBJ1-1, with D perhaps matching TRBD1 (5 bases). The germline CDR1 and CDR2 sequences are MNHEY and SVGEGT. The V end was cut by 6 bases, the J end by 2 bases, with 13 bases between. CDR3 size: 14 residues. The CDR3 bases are TGTGCCAGCAGGAAACTCAGGGATAACACTGAAGCTTTCTTT. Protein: CASRKLRDNTEAFF.

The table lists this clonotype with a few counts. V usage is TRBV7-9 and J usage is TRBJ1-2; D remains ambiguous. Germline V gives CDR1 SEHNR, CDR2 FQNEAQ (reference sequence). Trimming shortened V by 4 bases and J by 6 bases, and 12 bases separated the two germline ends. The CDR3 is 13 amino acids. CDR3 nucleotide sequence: TGTGCCAGCAGCTACAGCACACGGGATGGCTACACCTTC. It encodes CASSYSTRDGYTF.

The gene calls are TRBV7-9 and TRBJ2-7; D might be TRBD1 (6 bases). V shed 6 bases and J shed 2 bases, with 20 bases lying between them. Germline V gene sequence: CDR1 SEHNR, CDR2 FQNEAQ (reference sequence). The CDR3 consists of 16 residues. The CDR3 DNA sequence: TGTGCCAGCAGTTTCTCCCCCCGCACAGGGACCTACGAGCAGTACTTC. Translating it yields CASSFSPRTGTYEQYF. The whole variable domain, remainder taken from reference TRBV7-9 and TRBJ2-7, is DTGVSQNPRHKITKRGQNVTFRCDPISEHNRLYWYRQTLGQGPEFLTYFQNEAQLEKSRLLSDRFSAERPKGSFSTLEIQRTEQGDSAMYLCASSFSPRTGTYEQYFGPGTRLTVT.

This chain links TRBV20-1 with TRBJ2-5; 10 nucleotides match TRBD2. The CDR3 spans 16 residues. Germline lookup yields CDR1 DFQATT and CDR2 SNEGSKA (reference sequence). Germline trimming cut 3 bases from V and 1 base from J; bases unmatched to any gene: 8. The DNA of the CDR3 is TGCAGTGCTAGCCCGGGACTAGCGATTTCCCAAGAGACCCAGTACTTC. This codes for CSASPGLAISQETQYF.

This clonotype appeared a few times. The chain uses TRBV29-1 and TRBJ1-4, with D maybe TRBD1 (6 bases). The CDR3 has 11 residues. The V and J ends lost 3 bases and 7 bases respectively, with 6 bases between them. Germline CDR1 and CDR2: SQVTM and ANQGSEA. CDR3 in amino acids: CSVDRGEKLFF. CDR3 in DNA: TGCAGCGTTGACAGGGGTGAAAAACTGTTTTTT.

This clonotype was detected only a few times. CDR3 sequence reads: CASSFVSGQETQYF. The CDR3 DNA sequence: TGCGCCAGCAGCTTTGTTTCAGGGCAAGAGACCCAGTACTTC. This chain links TRBV5-1 with TRBJ2-5; a weak D match, TRBD1 (5 bases). The CDR3 runs to 14 residues. CDR1 and CDR2 from the germline V gene are SGHRS and YFSETQ. With 2 bases removed from V and 2 bases from J, the gap between germline ends came to 10 bases.

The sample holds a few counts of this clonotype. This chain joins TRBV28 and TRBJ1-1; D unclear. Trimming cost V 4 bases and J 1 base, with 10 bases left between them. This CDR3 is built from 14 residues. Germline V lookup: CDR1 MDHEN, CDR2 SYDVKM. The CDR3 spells CASSYTGRNTEAFF. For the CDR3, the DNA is TGTGCCAGCAGTTATACGGGAAGGAACACTGAAGCTTTCTTT.

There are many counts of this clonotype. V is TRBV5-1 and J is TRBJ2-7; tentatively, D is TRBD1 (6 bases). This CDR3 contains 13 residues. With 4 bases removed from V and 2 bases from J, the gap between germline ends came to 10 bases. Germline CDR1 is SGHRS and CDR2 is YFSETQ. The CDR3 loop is CASSPGQTYEQYF. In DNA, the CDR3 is TGCGCCAGCAGCCCTGGACAGACCTACGAGCAGTACTTC.

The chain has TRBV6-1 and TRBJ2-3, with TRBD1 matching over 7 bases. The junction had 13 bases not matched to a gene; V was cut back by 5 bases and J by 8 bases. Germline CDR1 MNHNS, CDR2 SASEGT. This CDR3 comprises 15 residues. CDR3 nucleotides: TGTGCCAGCAGTCCGTCGGGACAGCCAAAAAGTACGCAGTATTTT. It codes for CASSPSGQPKSTQYF.

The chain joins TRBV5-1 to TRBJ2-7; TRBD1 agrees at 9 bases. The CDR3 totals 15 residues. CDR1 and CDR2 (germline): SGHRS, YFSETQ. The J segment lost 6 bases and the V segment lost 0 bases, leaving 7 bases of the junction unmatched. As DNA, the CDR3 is TGCGCCAGCAGCTTGGGGGACAGGGTGCCACCCGAGCAGTACTTC. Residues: CASSLGDRVPPEQYF.